The entry below gives a single T cell receptor beta chain sequence along with its context. Its antigen is not known. The data stem from a study of OX40 agonist ivuxolimab in advanced cancers. In the study overall: Hepatocellular carcinoma, melanoma, renal cell or head and neck cancer affected the dose-escalation patients. Study outcomes and limitations: No antigen was identified for the clonally expanded peripheral T cells. Also showing low normalized T-cell clonal expansion were some of the nonresponders.

Assay: immunoSEQ multiplex PCR; the TCRdb copy retains only in-frame clones and omits some. The sample carries 45,000 to 55,000 clones, roughly 94% recorded once. The receptor comes from an adult with an advanced solid tumor such as melanoma, head and neck, liver or kidney cancer. The material was CD4+ or CD8+ T cells sorted from blood, obtained in a trial of the OX40 agonist ivuxolimab.

The CDR3 protein is CASSENLAGGLEQFF. DNA of the CDR3: TGTGCCAGCAGTGAGAATCTAGCGGGAGGCCTTGAGCAGTTCTTC. The chain recombines TRBV6-1 with TRBJ2-1; 11 bases map to TRBD2. Germline lookup yields CDR1 MNHNS and CDR2 SASEGT. V trimming: 3 bases; J trimming: 9 bases; junction bases outside the gene matches: 7. The length of the CDR3 is 15 residues.